The text below deals with one T cell receptor (beta chain). The data were obtained in a study of blood T cell repertoires in COVID-19. Study overall: From the United States, Italy and Spain came samples of acute and convalescent COVID-19.

Original data processing: Amplification with reference gene primers provided the estimates of nucleated cell counts. Sequencing used immunoSEQ multiplex PCR; TCRdb keeps in-frame clones, though not all of them. The DNA was the basis for D and trimming; V, J and clone size are from that table. The sample includes under 130,000 clones, about four fifths of them seen just once. The CDR3 contains 14 residues. The J segment lost 6 bases and the V segment lost 4 bases, leaving 7 bases of the junction unmatched. Germline lookup yields CDR1 SGHRS and CDR2 YFSETQ. The TCR sequence derives from a human donor in a cohort sampled during active COVID-19. The genes are TRBV5-1 and TRBJ1-1; TRBD1 agrees at 9 bases. The specimen was peripheral blood. CDR3 residues: CASSGGQGGAEAFF. DNA of the CDR3: TGCGCCAGCAGCGGGGGACAGGGTGGAGCTGAAGCTTTCTTT.